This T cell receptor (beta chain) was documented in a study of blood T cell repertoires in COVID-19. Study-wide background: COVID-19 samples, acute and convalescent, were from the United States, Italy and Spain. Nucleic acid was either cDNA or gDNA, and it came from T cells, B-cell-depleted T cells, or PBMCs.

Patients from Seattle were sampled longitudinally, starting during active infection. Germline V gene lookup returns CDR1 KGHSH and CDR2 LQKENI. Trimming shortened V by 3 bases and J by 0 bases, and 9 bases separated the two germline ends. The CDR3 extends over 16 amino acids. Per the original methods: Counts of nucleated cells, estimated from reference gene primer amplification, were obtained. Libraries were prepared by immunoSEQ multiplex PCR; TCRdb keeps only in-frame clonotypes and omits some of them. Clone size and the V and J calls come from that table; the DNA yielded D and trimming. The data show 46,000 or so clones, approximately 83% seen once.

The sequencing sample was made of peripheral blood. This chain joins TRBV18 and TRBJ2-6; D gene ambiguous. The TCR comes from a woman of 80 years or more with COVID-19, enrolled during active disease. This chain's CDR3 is CASSPSLYSGANVLTF. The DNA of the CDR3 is TGTGCCAGCTCACCGTCGCTCTACTCTGGGGCCAACGTCCTGACTTTC.